This section outlines one T cell receptor (beta chain) sequence together with its context. The clone's antigen remains unknown. Per-base quality was not reported, and no clone a single base away is much larger than it. In the ViraFEST assay, PBMC were stimulated with viral peptide pools, and TCR sequencing was then used to find antigen-specific CD4+ T cell clonotypes based on their expansion. After around ten days of culture, CD4+ T cells were isolated with the EasySep CD4+ T cell isolation kit. None of the healthy vaccine recipients had a prior SARS-CoV-2 infection, which was confirmed by nucleocapsid antibody tests that came back negative both before and after vaccination. Under 2.5 million PBMC per well were cultured with approximately 10 ug/ml peptides in IMDM containing approximately 4.6% human AB serum, 8.5 to 10 IU/ml IL-2 and gentamicin. Half of the culture medium was replaced with fresh IL-2-containing medium on days 3 and 7. Unless otherwise noted, each peptide stimulation condition was cultured in triplicate wells. PBMC were separated from whole blood using Ficoll-Paque Plus gradient centrifugation and were then either cryopreserved at -140C or used fresh. Overlapping peptide pools spanned the spike proteins of SARS-CoV-2 and the common cold coronaviruses HCoV-NL63, HCoV-OC43 and HCoV-229E. The QIAamp micro DNA kit was used to extract genomic DNA from the cultured CD4+ T cells.

This entry belongs to a study of vaccination effects on CD4 cells after COVID-19 (dated by TCRdb to 2022 to 2024). In terms of the full investigation: Each participant received two doses of an mRNA SARS-CoV-2 vaccine, either BNT162b2 or mRNA-1273. SARS-CoV-2 spike-specific CD4+ TCR repertoires were compared before and after mRNA vaccination in COVID-19 convalescent patients and in infection-naive vaccine recipients. A total of 9 to 11 COVID-19 convalescent patients and a few SARS-CoV-2-naive healthy vaccine recipients were included in the full study. Cultures from other donors in the study were sequenced using the Oncomine TCR Beta short-read assay on an Illumina iSeq 100.

The research as a whole found: The study was limited by a small number of convalescent patients, and early post-infection timepoints were lacking. In healthy vaccine recipients, vaccine-induced clones were almost all SARS-CoV-2 mono-reactive, with only 1 of 255 cross-reactive with common cold coronaviruses. Marked clonal contraction was observed in both infection-induced and vaccine-induced clones at late post-vaccination timepoints, consistent with waning T cell responses.

The CDR3 covers 12 residues, taking in both the cysteine and the phenylalanine. Only the CDR3 DNA stays, 36 bases, in frame from base 1. V and J lose 4 bases and 12 bases, and a span of 13 bases separates them. The germline V gene specifies SGHDT as CDR1 and YYEEEE as CDR2. Library creation used the immunoSEQ multiplex PCR assay. DNA from the cultured and isolated CD4+ T cells underwent TCR beta CDR3 sequencing. In the source study's methods: Non-productive TCR sequences were removed and reads were trimmed to the CDR3 region, keeping CDR3s of at least 7 amino acids. Antigen-specific clonotypes were identified using the MANAFEST web app by comparison of expansion in peptide wells against reference cultures. Positive clones required FDR<0.05 expansion versus reference and all other wells, odds ratio above 5, and frequency above 0.1% in two replicate wells. Cross-reactive clonotypes were defined as significantly expanded in SARS-CoV-2 spike wells and in at least one common cold coronavirus spike condition. Levenshtein distance calculated with the stringdist R package was used to assess CDR3 similarity, and unrooted trees were constructed with ape in R 3.6.1. Not all clones reach the TCRdb copy of this immuneACCESS table, which keeps in-frame sequences only. Checked studies attribute under half of the gap to unresolved V genes and leave the rest unexplained. That table supplies the V and J calls and clone size; D and trimming were determined from the DNA. This sample has roughly 65,000 clones in its table, and roughly three quarters of those were observed once. The ten largest clones represent about 3% of the sample.

Rearrangement joined TRBV5-6 to TRBJ1-4, with the D gene uncertain. Sequencing used CD4+ T cells from PBMCs cultured with HCoV-NL63 spike peptides, obtained before COVID-19 vaccination. The cell subset or site label, as the study defines it: HCoV-NL63 spike overlapping peptide pool stimulation. The receptor was derived from a human donor who received a COVID-19 vaccine. The nucleotide sequence reads as follows: TGTGCCAGCAGCCGATACGGGTCGGAACTGTTTTTT. This sequence encodes CASSRYGSELFF. Reference TRBV5-6 and TRBJ1-4 proteins supply the regions before and after the CDR3; the full variable domain is: DAGVTQSPTHLIKTRGQQVTLRCSPKSGHDTVSWYQQALGQGPQFIFQYYEEEERQRGNFPDRFSGHQFPNYSSELNVNALLLGDSALYLCASSRYGSELFFGSGTQLSVL.